This T cell receptor beta chain originates from a study of blood T cell repertoires in COVID-19. About the research overall: Samples of COVID-19 (acute and convalescent) were obtained from the United States, Italy and Spain. PBMCs, B-cell-depleted T cells, or T cells were the source of the cDNA or gDNA that made up the material.

Germline CDR1 is MGHRA and CDR2 is YSYEKL. Trimming took off 1 base at V and 2 bases at J, with 12 bases between the two ends. The CDR3 spans 15 residues. Original methodology: The assay estimated nucleated cells by amplifying reference gene primers. Sequencing was performed with immunoSEQ multiplex PCR; in TCRdb, only in-frame clones are kept and a portion is missing. The DNA gave D and trimming, while V, J and clone size come from that table. The profile shows 120,000 or so clones, roughly 90% of them singletons. The gene calls are TRBV4-1 and TRBJ2-7; D is unresolved. This receptor was obtained from a man in his fifties with active COVID-19. Sequencing used peripheral blood. CDR3 DNA sequence: TGCGCCAGCAGCCAAGCTCTCGGGTCAGCCTACGAGCAGTACTTC. This gives the protein CASSQALGSAYEQYF.